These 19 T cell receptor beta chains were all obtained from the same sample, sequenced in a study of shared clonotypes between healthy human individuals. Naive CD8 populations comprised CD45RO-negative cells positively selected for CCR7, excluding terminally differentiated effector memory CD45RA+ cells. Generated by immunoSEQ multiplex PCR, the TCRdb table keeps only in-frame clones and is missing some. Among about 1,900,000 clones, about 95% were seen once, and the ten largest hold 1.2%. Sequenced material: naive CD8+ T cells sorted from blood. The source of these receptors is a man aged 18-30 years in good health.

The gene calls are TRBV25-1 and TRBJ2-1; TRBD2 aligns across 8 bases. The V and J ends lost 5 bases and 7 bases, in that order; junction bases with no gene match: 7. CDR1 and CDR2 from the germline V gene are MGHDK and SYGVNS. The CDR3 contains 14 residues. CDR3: CASSNGLAANEQFF. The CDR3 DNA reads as TGTGCCAGCAGTAACGGACTAGCTGCGAATGAGCAGTTCTTC.

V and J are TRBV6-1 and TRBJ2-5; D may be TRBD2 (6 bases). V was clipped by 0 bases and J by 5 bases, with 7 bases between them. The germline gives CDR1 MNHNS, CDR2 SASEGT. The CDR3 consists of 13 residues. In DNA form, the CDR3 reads TGTGCCAGCAGTGAAGCCGCGGGGGAGACCCAGTACTTC. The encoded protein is CASSEAAGETQYF.

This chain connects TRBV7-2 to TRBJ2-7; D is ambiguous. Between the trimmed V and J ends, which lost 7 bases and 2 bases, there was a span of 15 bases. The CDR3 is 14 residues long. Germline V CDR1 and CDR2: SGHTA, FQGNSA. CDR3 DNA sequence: TGTGCCAGCACCCTAGAACATTGGGCCTACGAGCAGTACTTC. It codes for CASTLEHWAYEQYF.

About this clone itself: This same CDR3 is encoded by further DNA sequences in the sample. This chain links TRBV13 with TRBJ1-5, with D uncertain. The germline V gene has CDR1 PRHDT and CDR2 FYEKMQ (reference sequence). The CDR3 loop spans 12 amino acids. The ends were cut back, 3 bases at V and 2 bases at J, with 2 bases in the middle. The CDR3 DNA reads TGTGCCAGCAGCTTTGGCAATCAGCCCCAGCATTTT. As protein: CASSFGNQPQHF.

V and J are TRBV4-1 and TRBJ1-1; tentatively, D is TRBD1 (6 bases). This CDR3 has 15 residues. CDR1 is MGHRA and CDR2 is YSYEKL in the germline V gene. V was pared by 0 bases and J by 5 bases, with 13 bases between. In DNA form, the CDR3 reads TGCGCCAGCAGCCAAGAGCCGGGGGCAGGTACTGAAGCTTTCTTT. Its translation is CASSQEPGAGTEAFF.

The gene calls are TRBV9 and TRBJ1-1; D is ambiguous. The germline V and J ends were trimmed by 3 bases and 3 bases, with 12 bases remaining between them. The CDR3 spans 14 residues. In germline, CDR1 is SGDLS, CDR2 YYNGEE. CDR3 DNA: TGTGCCAGCAGCGCAACCGGACGGGACACTGAAGCTTTCTTT. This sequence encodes CASSATGRDTEAFF.

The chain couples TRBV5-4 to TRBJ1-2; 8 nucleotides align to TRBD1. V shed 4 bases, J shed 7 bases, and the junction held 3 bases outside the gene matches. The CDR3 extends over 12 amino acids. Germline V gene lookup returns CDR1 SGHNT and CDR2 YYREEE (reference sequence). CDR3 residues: CASSPTGVGYTF. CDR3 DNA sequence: TGTGCCAGCAGCCCGACAGGGGTTGGCTACACCTTC. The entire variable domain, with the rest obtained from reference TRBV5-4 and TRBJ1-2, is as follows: ETGVTQSPTHLIKTRGQQVTLRCSSQSGHNTVSWYQQALGQGPQFIFQYYREEENGRGNFPPRFSGLQFPNYSSELNVNALELDDSALYLCASSPTGVGYTFGSGTRLTVV.

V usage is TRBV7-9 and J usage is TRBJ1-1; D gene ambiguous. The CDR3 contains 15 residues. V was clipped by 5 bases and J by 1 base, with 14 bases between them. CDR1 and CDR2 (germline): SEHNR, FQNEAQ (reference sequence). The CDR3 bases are TGTGCCAGCAGCACCCATGGGTCGCCGAACACTGAAGCTTTCTTT. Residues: CASSTHGSPNTEAFF.

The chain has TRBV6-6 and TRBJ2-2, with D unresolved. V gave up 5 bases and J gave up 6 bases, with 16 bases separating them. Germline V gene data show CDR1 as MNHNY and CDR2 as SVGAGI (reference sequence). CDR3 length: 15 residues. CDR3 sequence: CASSPQTIGAGELFF. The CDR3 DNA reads TGTGCCAGCAGTCCCCAGACCATTGGTGCCGGGGAGCTGTTTTTT.

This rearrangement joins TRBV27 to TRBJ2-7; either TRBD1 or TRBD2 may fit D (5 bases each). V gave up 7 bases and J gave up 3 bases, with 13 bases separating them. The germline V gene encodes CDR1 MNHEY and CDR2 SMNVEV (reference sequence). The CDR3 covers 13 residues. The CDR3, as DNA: TGTGCCAGCACGGGCAGGGACGGCTACGAGCAGTACTTC. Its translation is CASTGRDGYEQYF.

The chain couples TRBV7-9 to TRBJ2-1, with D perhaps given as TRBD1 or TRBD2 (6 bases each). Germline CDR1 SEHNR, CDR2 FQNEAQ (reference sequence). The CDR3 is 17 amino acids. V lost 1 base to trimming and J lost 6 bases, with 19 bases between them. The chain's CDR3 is CASSLVSTGATLNEQFF. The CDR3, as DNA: TGTGCCAGCAGCTTAGTATCGACGGGGGCCACCCTCAATGAGCAGTTCTTC.

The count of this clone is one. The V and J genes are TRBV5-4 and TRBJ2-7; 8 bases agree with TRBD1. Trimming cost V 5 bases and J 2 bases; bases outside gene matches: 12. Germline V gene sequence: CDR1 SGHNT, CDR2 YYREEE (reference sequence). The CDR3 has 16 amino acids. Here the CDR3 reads CASRLLGDRTTYEQYF. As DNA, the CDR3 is TGTGCCAGCAGGCTTCTGGGGGACAGGACTACCTACGAGCAGTACTTC.

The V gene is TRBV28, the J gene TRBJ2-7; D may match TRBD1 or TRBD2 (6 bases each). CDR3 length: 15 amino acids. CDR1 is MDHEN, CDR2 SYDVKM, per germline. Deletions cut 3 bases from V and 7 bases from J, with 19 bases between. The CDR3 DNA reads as TGTGCCAGCAGTTTGGGCAGGGGACTCATCGGGGAGCAGTACTTC. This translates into CASSLGRGLIGEQYF.

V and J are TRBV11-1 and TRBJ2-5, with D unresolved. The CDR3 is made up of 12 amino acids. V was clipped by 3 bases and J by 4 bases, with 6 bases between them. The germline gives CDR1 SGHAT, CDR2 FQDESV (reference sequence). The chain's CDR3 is CASSLNGETQYF. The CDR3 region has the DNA TGTGCCAGCAGCTTGAACGGAGAGACCCAGTACTTC.

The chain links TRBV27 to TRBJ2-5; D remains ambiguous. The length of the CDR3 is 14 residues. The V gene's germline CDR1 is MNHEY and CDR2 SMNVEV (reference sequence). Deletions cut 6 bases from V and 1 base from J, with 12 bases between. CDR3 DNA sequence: TGTGCCAGCAGATCCGGACCGACCCAAGAGACCCAGTACTTC. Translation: CASRSGPTQETQYF.

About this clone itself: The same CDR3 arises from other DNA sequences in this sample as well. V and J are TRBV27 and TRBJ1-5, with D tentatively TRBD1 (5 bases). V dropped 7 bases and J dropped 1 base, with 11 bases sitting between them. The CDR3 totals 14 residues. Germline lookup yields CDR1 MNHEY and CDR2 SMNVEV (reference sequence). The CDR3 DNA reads TGTGCCAGCACCCCGGGGGGGAGCAATCAGCCCCAGCATTTT. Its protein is CASTPGGSNQPQHF.

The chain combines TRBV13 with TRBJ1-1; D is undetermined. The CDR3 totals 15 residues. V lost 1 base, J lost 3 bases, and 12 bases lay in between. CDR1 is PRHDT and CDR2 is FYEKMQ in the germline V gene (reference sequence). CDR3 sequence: CASSLASRQYTEAFF. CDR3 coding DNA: TGTGCCAGCAGCTTAGCGAGCCGGCAGTACACTGAAGCTTTCTTT. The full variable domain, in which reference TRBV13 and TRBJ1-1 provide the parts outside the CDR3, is AAGVIQSPRHLIKEKRETATLKCYPIPRHDTVYWYQQGPGQDPQFLISFYEKMQSDKGSIPDRFSAQQFSDYHSELNMSSLELGDSALYFCASSLASRQYTEAFFGQGTRLTVV.

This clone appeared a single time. Here the CDR3 DNA reads TGTGCCAGCAGCCGATCCCCTGATTCCTACAATGAGCAGTTCTTC. It yields the protein CASSRSPDSYNEQFF. The genes are TRBV5-6 and TRBJ2-1; D is undetermined. The CDR3 contains 15 residues. The germline gives CDR1 SGHDT, CDR2 YYEEEE. V lost 4 bases and J 1 base, leaving 12 bases between the germline ends.

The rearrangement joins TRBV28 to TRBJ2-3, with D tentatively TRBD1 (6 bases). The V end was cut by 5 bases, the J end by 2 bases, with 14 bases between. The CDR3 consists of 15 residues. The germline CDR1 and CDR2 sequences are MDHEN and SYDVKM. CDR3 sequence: CASSLPGQITDTQYF. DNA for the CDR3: TGTGCCAGCAGTCTACCGGGACAAATCACAGATACGCAGTATTTT.